The T cell receptor beta chain described here comes from a study of blood T cells in healthy people across ages. General study points: Long-lived donors exceeded aged donors in naive CD4+ cells and diversity. Estimated diversity that came from one million T cells was considered an underestimate.

Donors ranged from roughly 6 to 100 years old and were healthy Caucasians in Russia. A note on this clonotype: Its antigen remains unknown.

The use of a sample-barcoded 5' primer and a J-beta primer mix characterized a second PCR of 7 to 11 cycles. TCRdb fed the 5' RACE reads into MiXCR, producing one record per CDR3 protein. The sample comprises about 800,000 distinct CDR3 sequences, approximately 25% of which are singletons, and under 4.5% rests with the top ten. Germline V gives CDR1 SQVTM, CDR2 ANQGSEA. This CDR3 is built from 12 residues. The data were also submitted as part of a second study, on T cells of mothers and their children. According to that study: The donors comprised six children and their three healthy Caucasian mothers.

The rearrangement links TRBV29-1 to TRBJ2-1; 8 bases fit TRBD1. The DNA end lines up better with TRBJ2-5; the J call may be wrong. The origin of this receptor is a boy younger than 18 in good health. The sequencing input was blood. The CDR3 region is CSVEQGAETQYF. CDR3 nucleotides: TGCAGCGTTGAACAGGGGGCGGAGACCCAGTACTTC.